A single sample gave rise to the 3 T cell receptor beta chains below, sequenced in a study of T cell changes during pregnancy in multiple sclerosis. Sequencing used immunoSEQ multiplex PCR; TCRdb keeps in-frame clones, though not all of them. The sample has about 66,000 clones, 90% to 95% seen once; the top ten hold approximately 5%. Material: CD8+ T cells from peripheral blood mononuclear cells, obtained before pregnancy. Receptors originate from a female donor with multiple sclerosis, enrolled in a pregnancy study.

Concerning this clone: Other DNA sequences in the sample encode the same CDR3. The chain carries TRBV7-6 and TRBJ1-1, with D tentatively TRBD1 (5 bases). Germline loops: CDR1 SGHVS, CDR2 FNYEAQ. The V end lost 0 bases, the J end lost 5 bases, and 13 bases lay between the germline ends. The CDR3 has 15 residues. CDR3 DNA: TGTGCCAGCAGCTTAGCGGAAACAGGACGAACTGAAGCTTTCTTT. It yields the protein CASSLAETGRTEAFF.

This chain links TRBV19 with TRBJ2-7; D is perhaps TRBD1 (6 bases). This CDR3 spans 15 amino acids. V lost 3 bases to trimming and J lost 2 bases, with 14 bases between them. Germline CDR1 reads LNHDA; CDR2 reads SQIVND (reference sequence). DNA for the CDR3: TGTGCCAGTAGTATTGCTCAGGGGACGCCCTACGAGCAGTACTTC. As protein: CASSIAQGTPYEQYF.

The V and J genes are TRBV5-5 and TRBJ2-3, with 11 nucleotides matching TRBD1. Per the germline V gene, CDR1 is SGHKS and CDR2 is YYEKEE (reference sequence). The CDR3 loop spans 18 amino acids. V shed 0 bases, J shed 6 bases, and the junction held 12 bases outside the gene matches. Written as DNA, the CDR3 is TGTGCCAGCAGCTTGGTTACCGTGGACAGGGGGCAATGGGATACGCAGTATTTT. Its protein is CASSLVTVDRGQWDTQYF.